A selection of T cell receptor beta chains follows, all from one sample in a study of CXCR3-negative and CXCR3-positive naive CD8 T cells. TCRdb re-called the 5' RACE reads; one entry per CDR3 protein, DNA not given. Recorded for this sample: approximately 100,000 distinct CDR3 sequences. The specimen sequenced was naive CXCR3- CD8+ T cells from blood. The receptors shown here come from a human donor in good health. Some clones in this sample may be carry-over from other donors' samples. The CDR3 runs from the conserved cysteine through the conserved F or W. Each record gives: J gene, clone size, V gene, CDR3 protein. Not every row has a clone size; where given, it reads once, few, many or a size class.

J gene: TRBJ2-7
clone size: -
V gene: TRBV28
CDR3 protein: CASSFPGRNSPYVSRGYEQYF

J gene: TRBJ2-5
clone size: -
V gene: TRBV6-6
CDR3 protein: CASSYWGTVGETQYF

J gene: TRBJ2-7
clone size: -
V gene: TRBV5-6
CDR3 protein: CASSPAVGGRSSYEQYF

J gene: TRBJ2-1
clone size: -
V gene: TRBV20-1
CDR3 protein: CSARVLINNEQFF

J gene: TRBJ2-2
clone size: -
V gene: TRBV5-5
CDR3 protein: CASSFAGGTGELFF

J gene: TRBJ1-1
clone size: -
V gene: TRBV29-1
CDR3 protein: CSVDGRLNTEAFF

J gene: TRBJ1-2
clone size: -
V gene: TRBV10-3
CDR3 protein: CAISESTSGPGYTF

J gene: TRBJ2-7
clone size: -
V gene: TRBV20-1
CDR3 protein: CSAAGLAVAYEQYF

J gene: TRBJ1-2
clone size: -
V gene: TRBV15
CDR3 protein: CATSRPGRNYGYTF

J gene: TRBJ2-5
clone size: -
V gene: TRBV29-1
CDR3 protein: CSVDRVETQYF

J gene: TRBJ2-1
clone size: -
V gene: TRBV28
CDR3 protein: CASSFEFYNEQFF

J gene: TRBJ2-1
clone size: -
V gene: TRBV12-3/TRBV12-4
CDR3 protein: CASSPRTVYNEQFF

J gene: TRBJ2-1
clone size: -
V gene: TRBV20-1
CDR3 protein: CSASARNYNEQFF

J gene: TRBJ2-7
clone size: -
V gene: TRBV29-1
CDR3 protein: CSVYGLAGELSYEQYF

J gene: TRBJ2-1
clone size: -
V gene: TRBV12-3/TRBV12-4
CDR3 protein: CASRETPVLSYNEQFF

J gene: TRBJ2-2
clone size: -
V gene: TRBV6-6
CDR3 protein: CASSWTSGGHTNTGELFF

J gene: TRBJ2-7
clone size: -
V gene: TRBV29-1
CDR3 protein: CSVRDLYEQYF

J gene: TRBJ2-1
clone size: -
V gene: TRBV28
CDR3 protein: CASSLRGQGYNEQFF

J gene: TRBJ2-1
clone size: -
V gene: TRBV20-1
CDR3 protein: CSASSGGNYNEQFF

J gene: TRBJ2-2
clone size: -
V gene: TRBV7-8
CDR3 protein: CASSLVAGEPTGELFF

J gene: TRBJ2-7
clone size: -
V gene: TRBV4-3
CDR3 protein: CASSQDSTAGTGITYEQYF

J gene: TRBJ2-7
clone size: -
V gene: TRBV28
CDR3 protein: CASSIEGYEQYF

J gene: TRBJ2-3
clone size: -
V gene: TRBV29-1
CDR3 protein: CSVDVGLAGGLYSTDTQYF

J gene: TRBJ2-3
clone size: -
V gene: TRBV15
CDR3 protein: CATSAGGTDTQYF

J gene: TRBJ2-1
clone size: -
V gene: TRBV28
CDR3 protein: CASSPTTYNEQFF

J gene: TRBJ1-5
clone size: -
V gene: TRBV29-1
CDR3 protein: CSVEIGGNQPQHF

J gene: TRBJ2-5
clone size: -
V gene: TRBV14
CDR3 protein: CASSQDPASGVRETQYF

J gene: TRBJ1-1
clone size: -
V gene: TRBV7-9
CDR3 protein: CASSLATGWTEAFF

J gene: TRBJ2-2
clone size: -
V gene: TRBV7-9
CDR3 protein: CASSPPTSGGAGELFF

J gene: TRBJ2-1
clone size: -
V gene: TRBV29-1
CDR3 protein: CSVEDHGSEDNEQFF

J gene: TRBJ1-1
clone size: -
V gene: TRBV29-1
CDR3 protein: CSVEVWGGTEAFF

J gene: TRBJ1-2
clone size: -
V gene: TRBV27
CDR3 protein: CASSPDDGYGYTF

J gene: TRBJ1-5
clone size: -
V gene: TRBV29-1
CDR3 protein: CSVRRNAHFRHQPQHF

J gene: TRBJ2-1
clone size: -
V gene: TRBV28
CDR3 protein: CATGTGPYNEQFF

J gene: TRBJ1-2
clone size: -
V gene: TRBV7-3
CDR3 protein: CASSPGGYYGYTF

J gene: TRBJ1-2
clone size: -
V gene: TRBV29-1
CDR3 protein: CSEAGGVYGYTF

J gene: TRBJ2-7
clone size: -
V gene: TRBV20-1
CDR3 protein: CSAREKGGTTYEQYF

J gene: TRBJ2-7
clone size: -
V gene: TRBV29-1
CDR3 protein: CSVEGAQSSYEQYF

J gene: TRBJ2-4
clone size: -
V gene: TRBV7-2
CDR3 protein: CASSPVEDRGIQYF

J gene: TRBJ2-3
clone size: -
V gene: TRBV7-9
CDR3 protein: CASRTGGGTDTQYF

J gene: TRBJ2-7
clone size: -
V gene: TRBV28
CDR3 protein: CASSPIAGASYEQYF

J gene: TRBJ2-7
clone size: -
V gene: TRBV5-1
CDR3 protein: CASSAGGTIGEQYF

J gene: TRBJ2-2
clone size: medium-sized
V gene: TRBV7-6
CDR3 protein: CASSLWAEDTGELFF

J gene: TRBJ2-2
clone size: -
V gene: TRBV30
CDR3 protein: CAWIELGNTGELFF

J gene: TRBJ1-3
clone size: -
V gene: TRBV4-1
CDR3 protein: CASSQDPLGGTGNTIYF

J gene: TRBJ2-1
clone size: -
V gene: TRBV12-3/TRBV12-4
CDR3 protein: CASSPETDWDEQFF

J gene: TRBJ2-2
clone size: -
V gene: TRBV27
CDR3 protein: CASSFGSELFF

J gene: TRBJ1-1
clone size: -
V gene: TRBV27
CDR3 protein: CASSLSAGGAEAFF

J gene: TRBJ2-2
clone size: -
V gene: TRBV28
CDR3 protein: CASSFDSLLQVTATGELFF

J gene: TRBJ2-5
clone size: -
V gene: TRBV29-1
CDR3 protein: CSVQLAGEETQYF

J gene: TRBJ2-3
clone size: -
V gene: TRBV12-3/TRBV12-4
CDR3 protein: CASSLWEIDTQYF

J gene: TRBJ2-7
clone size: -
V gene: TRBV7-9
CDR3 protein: CASSSFTSGTDIYEQYF

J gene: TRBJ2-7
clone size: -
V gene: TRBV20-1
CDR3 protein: CSAYDWTGLNAYEQYF

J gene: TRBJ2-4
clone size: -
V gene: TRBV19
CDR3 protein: CASKLKGSLGVQYF